The T cell receptor (beta chain) under discussion was sequenced for a study of CD8+CD57+ T cells in acquired aplastic anemia. Study as a whole: Mean yield of DNA from sorted CD4+ and CD8+ cells was 3.2 ug.

Investigators profiled TCR beta VDJ and CDR3 from genomic DNA template. TCRdb passed the reads through MiXCR, listing each CDR3 protein once. Here the sample spans 200,000 or so distinct CDR3 sequences, under 70% being singletons. Germline CDR1 and CDR2: DFQATT and SNEGSKA (reference sequence). This CDR3 is 14 amino acids long. V shed 6 bases and J shed 5 bases, with 19 bases lying between them. The sequence derives from a human donor with severe aplastic anemia or a healthy control (not recorded which). This sequence joins TRBV20-1 and TRBJ1-1; possibly TRBD1 for D (5 bases). The source material was sorted CD4+, CD8+, or CD8+CD57+ T cells (not recorded which) from PBMCs. For the CDR3, the DNA is TGCAGTGCCCGAACCGCTCTTGGGGGGACTGAAGCTTTCTTT. It yields the protein CSARTALGGTEAFF.